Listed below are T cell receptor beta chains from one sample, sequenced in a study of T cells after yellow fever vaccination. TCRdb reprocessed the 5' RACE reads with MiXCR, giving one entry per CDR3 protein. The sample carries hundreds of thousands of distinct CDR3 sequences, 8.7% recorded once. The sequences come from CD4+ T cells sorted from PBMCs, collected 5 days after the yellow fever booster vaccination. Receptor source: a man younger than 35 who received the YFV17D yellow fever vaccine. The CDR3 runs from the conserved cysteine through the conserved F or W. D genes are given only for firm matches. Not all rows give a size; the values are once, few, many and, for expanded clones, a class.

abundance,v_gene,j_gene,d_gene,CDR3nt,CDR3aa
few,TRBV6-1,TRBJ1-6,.,TGTGCCAGCAGTGAAAAGGGCAGGGCCCATAATTCACCCCTCCACTTT,CASSEKGRAHNSPLHF
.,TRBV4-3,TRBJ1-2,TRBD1,TGCGCCAGCAGCCAAGAAATTCAGTCCTGGCACAGGGGTCTTTTCTTC,CASSQEIQSWHRGLFF
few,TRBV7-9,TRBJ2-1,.,TGTGCCAGCAGACAGCAGAACACCGCCTACAATGAGCAGTTCTTC,CASRQQNTAYNEQFF
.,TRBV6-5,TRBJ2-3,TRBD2,TGTGCCAGCAGAGCTGGACTAGCGGGGGTTCGCACAGATACGCAGTATTTT,CASRAGLAGVRTDTQYF
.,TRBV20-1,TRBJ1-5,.,TGCAGTGCTAGGATCACGGGGGCGGTCAATCAGCCCCAGCATTTT,CSARITGAVNQPQHF
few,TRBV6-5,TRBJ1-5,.,TGTGCCAGCAGTTTACAGGATGGGGGCAATCAGCCCCAGCATTTT,CASSLQDGGNQPQHF
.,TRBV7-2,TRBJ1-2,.,TGTGCCAGCAGCTTAGGCAGGGGCCGCATTGGCTACACCTTC,CASSLGRGRIGYTF
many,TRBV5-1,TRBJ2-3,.,TGCGCCAGCAGCTTAGATTATGGGGATACGCAGTATTTT,CASSLDYGDTQYF
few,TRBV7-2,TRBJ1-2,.,TGTGCCAGCAGCTCGTATGGGACTAACTATGGCTACACCTTC,CASSSYGTNYGYTF
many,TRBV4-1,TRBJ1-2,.,TGCGCCAGCAGCCCGGGAGTGAACTATGGCTACACCTTC,CASSPGVNYGYTF